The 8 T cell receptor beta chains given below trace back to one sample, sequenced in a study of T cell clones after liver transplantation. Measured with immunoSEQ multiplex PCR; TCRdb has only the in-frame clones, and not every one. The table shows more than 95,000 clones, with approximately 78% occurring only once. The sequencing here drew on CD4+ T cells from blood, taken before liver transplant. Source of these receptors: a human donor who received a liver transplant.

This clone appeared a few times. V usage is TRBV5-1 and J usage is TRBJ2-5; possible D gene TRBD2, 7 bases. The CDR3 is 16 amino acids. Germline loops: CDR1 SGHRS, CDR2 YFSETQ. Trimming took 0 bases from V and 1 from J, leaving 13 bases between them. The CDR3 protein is CASSLARGPVQETQYF. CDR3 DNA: TGCGCCAGCAGCTTGGCGCGGGGGCCCGTCCAAGAGACCCAGTACTTC.

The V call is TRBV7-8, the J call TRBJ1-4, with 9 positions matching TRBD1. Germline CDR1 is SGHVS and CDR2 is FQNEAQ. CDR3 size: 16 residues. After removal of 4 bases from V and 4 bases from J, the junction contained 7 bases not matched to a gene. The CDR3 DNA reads TGTGCCAGCAGCTCAACGACGGGACAGGGTAATGAAAAACTGTTTTTT. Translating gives CASSSTTGQGNEKLFF.

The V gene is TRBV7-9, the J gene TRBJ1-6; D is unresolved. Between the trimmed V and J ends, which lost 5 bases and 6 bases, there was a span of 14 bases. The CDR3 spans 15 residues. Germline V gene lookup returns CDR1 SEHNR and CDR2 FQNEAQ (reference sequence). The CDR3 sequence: CASSIMMGGNSPLHF. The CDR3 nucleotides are TGTGCCAGCAGCATCATGATGGGTGGTAATTCACCCCTCCACTTT.

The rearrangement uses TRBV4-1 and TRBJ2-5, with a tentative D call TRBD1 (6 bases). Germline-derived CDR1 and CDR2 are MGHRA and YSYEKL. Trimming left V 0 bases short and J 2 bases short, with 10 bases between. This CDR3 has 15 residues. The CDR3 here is CASSQDPGQQETQYF. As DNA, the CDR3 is TGCGCCAGCAGCCAAGACCCGGGACAACAAGAGACCCAGTACTTC.

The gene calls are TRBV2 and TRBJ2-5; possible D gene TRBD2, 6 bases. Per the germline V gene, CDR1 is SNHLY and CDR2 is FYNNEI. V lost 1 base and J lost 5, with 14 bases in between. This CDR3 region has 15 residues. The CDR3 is CASSEVEGLWETQYF. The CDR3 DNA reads TGTGCCAGCAGTGAAGTGGAGGGTTTATGGGAGACCCAGTACTTC. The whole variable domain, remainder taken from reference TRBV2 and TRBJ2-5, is EPEVTQTPSHQVTQMGQEVILRCVPISNHLYFYWYRQILGQKVEFLVSFYNNEISEKSEIFDDQFSVERPDGSNFTLKIRSTKLEDSAMYFCASSEVEGLWETQYFGPGTRLLVL.

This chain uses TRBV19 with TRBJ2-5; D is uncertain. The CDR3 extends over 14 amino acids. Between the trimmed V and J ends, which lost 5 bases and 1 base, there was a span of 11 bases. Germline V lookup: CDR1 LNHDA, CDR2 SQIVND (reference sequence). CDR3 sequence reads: CASSVVGSQETQYF. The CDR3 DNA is TGTGCCAGTAGTGTGGTGGGCTCCCAAGAGACCCAGTACTTC.

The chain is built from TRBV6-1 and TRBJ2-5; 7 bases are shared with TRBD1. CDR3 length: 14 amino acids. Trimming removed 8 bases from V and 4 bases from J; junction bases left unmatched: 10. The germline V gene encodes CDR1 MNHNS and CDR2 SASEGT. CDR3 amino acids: CASGLTQGLETQYF. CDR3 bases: TGTGCCAGCGGCCTGACACAGGGGCTAGAGACCCAGTACTTC.

The CDR3 spells CASSPGQGIDEAFF. In nucleotides, the CDR3 is TGTGCCAGCTCACCAGGACAGGGGATCGATGAAGCTTTCTTT. This sequence joins TRBV18 and TRBJ1-1; the match to TRBD1 covers 9 bases. The CDR3 consists of 14 residues. The germline V gene encodes CDR1 KGHSH and CDR2 LQKENI. The V segment lost 2 bases and the J segment 7 bases; nucleotides outside the gene matches: 5.